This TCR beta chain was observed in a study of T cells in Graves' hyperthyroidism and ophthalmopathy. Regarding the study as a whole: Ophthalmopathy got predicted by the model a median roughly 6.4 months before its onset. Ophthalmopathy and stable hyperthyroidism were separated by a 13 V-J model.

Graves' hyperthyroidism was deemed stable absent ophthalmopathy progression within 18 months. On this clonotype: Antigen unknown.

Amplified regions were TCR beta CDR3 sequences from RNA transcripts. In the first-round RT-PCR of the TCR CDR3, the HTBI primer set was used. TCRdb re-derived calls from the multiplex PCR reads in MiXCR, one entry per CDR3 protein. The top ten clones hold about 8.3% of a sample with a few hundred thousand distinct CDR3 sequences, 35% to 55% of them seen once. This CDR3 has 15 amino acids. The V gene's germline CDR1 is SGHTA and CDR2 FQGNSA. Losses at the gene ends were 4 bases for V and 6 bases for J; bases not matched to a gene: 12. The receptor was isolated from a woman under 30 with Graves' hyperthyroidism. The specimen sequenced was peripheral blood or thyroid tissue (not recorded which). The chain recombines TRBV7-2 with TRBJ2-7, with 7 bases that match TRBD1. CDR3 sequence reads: CASSYLEGAEFEQYF. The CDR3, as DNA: TGTGCCAGCAGCTATCTCGAGGGGGCAGAGTTCGAGCAGTACTTC.